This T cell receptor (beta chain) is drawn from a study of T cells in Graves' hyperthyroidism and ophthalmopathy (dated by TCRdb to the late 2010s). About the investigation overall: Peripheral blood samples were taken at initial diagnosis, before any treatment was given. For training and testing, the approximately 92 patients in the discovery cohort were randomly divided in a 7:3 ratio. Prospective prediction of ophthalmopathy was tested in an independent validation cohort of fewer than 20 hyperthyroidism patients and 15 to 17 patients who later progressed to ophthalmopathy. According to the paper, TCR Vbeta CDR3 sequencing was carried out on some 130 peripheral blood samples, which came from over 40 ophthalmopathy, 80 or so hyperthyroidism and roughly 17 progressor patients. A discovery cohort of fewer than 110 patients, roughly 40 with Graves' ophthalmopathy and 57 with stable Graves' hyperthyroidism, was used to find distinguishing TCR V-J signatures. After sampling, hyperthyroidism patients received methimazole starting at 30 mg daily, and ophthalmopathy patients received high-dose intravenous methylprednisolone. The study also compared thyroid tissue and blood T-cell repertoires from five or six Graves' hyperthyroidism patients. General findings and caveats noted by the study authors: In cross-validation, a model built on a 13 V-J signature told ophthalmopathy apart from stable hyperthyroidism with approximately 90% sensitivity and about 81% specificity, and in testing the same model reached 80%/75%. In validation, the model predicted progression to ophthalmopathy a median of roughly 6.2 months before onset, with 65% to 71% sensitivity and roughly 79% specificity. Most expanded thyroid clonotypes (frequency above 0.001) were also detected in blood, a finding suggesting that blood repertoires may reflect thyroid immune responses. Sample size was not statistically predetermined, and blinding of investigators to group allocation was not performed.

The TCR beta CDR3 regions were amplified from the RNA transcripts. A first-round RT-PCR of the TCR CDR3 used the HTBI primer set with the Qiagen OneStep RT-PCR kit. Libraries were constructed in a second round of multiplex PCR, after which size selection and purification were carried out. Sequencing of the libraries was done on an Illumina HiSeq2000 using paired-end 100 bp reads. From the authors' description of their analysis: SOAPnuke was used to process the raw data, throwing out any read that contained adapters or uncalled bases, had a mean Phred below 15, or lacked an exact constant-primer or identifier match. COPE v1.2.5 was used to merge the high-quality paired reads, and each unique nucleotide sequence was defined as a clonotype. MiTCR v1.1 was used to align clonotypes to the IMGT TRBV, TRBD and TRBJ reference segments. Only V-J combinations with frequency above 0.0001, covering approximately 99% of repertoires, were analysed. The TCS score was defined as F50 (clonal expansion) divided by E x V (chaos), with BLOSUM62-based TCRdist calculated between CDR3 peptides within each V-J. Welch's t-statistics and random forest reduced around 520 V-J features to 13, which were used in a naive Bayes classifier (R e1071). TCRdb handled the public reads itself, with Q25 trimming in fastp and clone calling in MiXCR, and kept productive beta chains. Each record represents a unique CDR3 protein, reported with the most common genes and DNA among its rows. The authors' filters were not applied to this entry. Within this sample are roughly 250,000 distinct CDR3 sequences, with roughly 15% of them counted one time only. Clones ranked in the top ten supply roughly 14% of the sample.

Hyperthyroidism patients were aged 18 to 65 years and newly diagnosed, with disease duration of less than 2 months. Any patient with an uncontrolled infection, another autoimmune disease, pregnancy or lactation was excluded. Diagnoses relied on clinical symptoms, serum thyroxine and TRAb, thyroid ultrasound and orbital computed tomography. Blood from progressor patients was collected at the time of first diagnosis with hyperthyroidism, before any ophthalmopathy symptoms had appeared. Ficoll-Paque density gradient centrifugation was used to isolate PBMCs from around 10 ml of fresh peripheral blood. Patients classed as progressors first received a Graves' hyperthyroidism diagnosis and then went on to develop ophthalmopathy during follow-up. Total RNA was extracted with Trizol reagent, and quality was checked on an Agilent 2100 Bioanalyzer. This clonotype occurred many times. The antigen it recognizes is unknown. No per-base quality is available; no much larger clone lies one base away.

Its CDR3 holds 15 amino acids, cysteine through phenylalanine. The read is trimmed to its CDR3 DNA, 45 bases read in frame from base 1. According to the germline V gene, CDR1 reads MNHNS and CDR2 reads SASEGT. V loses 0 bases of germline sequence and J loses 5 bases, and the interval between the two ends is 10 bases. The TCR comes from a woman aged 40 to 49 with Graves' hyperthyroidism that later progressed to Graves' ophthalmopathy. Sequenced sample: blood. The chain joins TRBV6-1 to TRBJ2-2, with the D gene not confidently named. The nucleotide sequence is TGTGCCAGCAGTGAAGCGAGATGGTTAACCGGGGAGCTGTTTTTT. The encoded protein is CASSEARWLTGELFF.